This T cell receptor beta chain is drawn from a study of blood T cells in healthy people across ages. Study-wide points: Age advanced and TCR beta diversity per million T cells fell, roughly linearly. CMV infection status of these donors was not known. Diversity figures based on one million T cells were deemed too low.

The second PCR ran about 7 to 12 cycles with a sample-barcoded 5' primer and J-beta primers. Template switching added a 12-random-nucleotide identifier to every cDNA molecule. TCRdb re-analysed the 5' RACE reads in MiXCR, keeping a single row per CDR3 protein. Among just under 900,000 distinct CDR3 sequences listed, more than 25% were seen once. This clonotype was detected once. Its specificity is not known. Germline and junction disagree at one end, which may indicate a read error. The germline CDR1 and CDR2 sequences are LGHDT and YNNKEL (reference sequence). The CDR3 loop spans 14 amino acids. This clonotype was obtained from an elderly woman in good health. The sample comprised blood. The gene calls are TRBV3-1 and TRBJ2-4; D gene unclear. The CDR3 sequence is CASSQPGRMNIRYF. The CDR3 DNA follows: TGTGCCAGCAGCCAACCCGGAAGGATGAACATTCGGTACTTC.